The T cell receptor (beta chain) described here comes from a study of OX40 agonist ivuxolimab in advanced cancers. For the wider study: Ivuxolimab was an agonistic, fully human IgG2 monoclonal antibody directed against OX40 (CD134), a costimulatory receptor. In the dose-escalation cohort, 65% to 90% of patients were male, and the mean age was approximately 64 years, with a range of roughly 20 to 85. Peripheral TCRbeta sequencing was intended to test whether TCR sequence diversity was altered and clonal T-cell expansion was caused by ivuxolimab. Three dose-escalation patients achieved partial responses, one with hepatocellular carcinoma and two with cutaneous melanoma. Patients were allowed to have had prior anti-PD-1, anti-PD-L1 or anti-CTLA-4 therapy, and more than 30% of the dose-escalation patients had previously received checkpoint inhibitors. The paper reports the monotherapy dose-escalation portion (N of about 51 patients) of the phase I ivuxolimab trial. Of the 50 to 55 patients in dose escalation, 19 had hepatocellular carcinoma, some 15 had melanoma, 9 had renal cell carcinoma and 9 had head and neck cancer. Intravenous ivuxolimab was administered to patients every 2 weeks at six dose levels: 0.01, 0.1, 0.3, 1.5, 3 and 10 mg/kg.

Patients with a history of autoimmune disease or receiving systemic immunosuppression were excluded from the trial. Peripheral blood for TCR sequencing was collected from all dose cohorts at baseline, on cycle 4 day 1, and on cycle 7 day 1. The samples were taken from a phase I, first-in-human, multicenter, open-label dose-escalation trial of ivuxolimab. Adults with locally advanced or metastatic head and neck squamous cell, hepatocellular, melanoma or renal cell carcinoma were enrolled in the trial. Before TCR sequencing, CD4+ and CD8+ T cells were separately sorted from peripheral blood. Note on this clone: Its antigen is unknown. No much larger clone exists at a distance of one base, and base qualities are not known.

To sequence the TCRbeta CDR3 region, genomic DNA was isolated from the sorted cells. TCRbeta CDR3 regions were sequenced using the immunoSEQ Assay. Sourced from immuneACCESS, this table was stored by TCRdb with only in-frame sequences that have V and J called. A share of the clones is absent; for the studies checked, an unresolved V gene accounts for under half, and the remainder has no known explanation. The sample data list 60,000 to 65,000 clones, and around 90% of these were observed just once. Roughly 25% of the sample comes from the top ten. What the work shows at the level of the full study, not this receptor alone: In the 0.1-3.0 mg/kg groups, partial responders were among the patients with the lowest normalized peripheral clonal expansion, particularly in CD8+ T cells. Low levels of normalized T-cell clonal expansion were also seen in some patients who did not respond. Which antigens the clonally expanded peripheral T cells were specific for was not determined. After ivuxolimab, CD8+ T cells had more expanded clones than CD4+ T cells on average. At doses of 0.1 to 3.0 mg/kg, clonal expansion of both CD4+ and CD8+ T cells in blood was seen between baseline and week 6.

V and J are trimmed by 5 bases and 11 bases, and the gene matches miss 12 bases of the junction. The germline V gene (reference sequence) gives CDR1 as SEHNR and CDR2 as FQNEAQ. The cysteine opens and the phenylalanine closes a CDR3 of 14 amino acids. Only the CDR3 region is kept as DNA, spanning 42 bases read in frame from base 1. The chain uses TRBV7-9 and TRBJ1-1; 9 central nucleotides agree with TRBD1. This sample comprised CD4+ or CD8+ T cells sorted from blood, obtained in a trial of the OX40 agonist ivuxolimab. The sequence was obtained from an adult with an advanced solid tumor such as melanoma, head and neck, liver or kidney cancer. The nucleotide sequence is given as TGTGCCAGCAGCGACCGGGACAGGGAGGTTGAGGCTTTCTTT. This yields the protein CASSDRDREVEAFF.